A single sample is the source of the 18 T cell receptor beta chains below, sequenced in a study of blood T cell repertoires in COVID-19 (dated by TCRdb to the early 2020s). Preparation of the library involved the immunoSEQ multiplex PCR assay. TCRdb re-hosts the immuneACCESS table, in-frame sequences only. Its copies lack some clones; in the studies checked, an unresolved V gene accounts for under half of them, and the cause for the rest is not known. For this sample there are over 300,000 clones; just over 85% appear just once. The top ten constitute around 9.3% of the sample. The sample taken for sequencing was PBMCs or T cells enriched from blood (not recorded which). These TCRs come from a woman under 30 who had recovered from COVID-19.

This clone appeared once. The chain recombines TRBV7-3 with TRBJ1-1; the match to TRBD1 covers 8 bases. The CDR3 extends over 15 amino acids. The V and J ends lost 5 bases and 1 base, in that order; junction bases with no gene match: 6. Germline CDR1 SGHTA, CDR2 FQGTGA. The CDR3: CASSGTGRGNTEAFF. In nucleotides, the CDR3 is TGTGCCAGCAGCGGGACAGGTAGGGGGAACACTGAAGCTTTCTTT. Combining the CDR3 with reference TRBV7-3 and TRBJ1-1 gives the whole variable domain GAGVSQTPSNKVTEKGKYVELRCDPISGHTALYWYRQSLGQGPEFLIYFQGTGAADDSGLPNDRFFAVRPEGSVSTLKIQRTERGDSAVYLCASSGTGRGNTEAFFGQGTRLTVV.

The chain couples TRBV28 to TRBJ2-7, with 7 bases fitting TRBD2. The ends lost 6 bases at V and 5 bases at J; junction bases unmatched: 7. Germline CDR1 is MDHEN and CDR2 is SYDVKM. CDR3 length: 13 amino acids. The CDR3 DNA follows: TGTGCCAGCAGGGCTGGGGGGGTTCACGAGCAGTACTTC. Its translation: CASRAGGVHEQYF.

The V and J genes are TRBV6-5 and TRBJ1-6, with D perhaps TRBD1 (5 bases). The V and J ends lost 8 bases and 5 bases respectively, with 10 bases between them. Germline V CDR1 and CDR2: MNHEY, SVGAGI. The CDR3 runs to 13 residues. CDR3 nucleotide sequence: TGTGCCAGCGAAGGGGCTAATAATTCACCCCTCCACTTT. Translated: CASEGANNSPLHF.

The genes are TRBV4-2 and TRBJ2-4, with a possible D match to TRBD1 (5 bases). The germline CDR1 and CDR2 sequences are LGHNA and YNFKEQ. V was clipped by 0 bases and J by 0 bases, with 9 bases between them. This CDR3 spans 16 amino acids. The CDR3 DNA reads as TGTGCCAGCAGCCAAGATGGCAGGGTAGCCAAAAACATTCAGTACTTC. Translating it yields CASSQDGRVAKNIQYF.

The V gene is TRBV4-1, the J gene TRBJ2-7, with TRBD2 matching 9 bases. Trimming cost V 5 bases and J 3 bases; bases outside gene matches: 8. Germline-derived CDR1 and CDR2 are MGHRA and YSYEKL. The CDR3 has 15 amino acids. CDR3 region: CASSYGLAISYEQYF. The DNA of the CDR3 is TGCGCCAGCAGCTATGGACTAGCGATAAGCTACGAGCAGTACTTC.

V usage is TRBV7-8 and J usage is TRBJ1-1, with 12 bases fitting TRBD1. Germline V gene data show CDR1 as SGHVS and CDR2 as FQNEAQ. V shed 5 bases, J shed 0 bases, and the junction held 7 bases outside the gene matches. The CDR3 extends over 17 amino acids. The CDR3 region has the DNA TGTGCCAGCAGCCGGAACCGGGACAGGGGGCTGAACACTGAAGCTTTCTTT. Protein product: CASSRNRDRGLNTEAFF.

The rearrangement joins TRBV12-3 or TRBV12-4 to TRBJ2-2; D gene unclear. V was clipped by 6 bases and J by 1 base, with 6 bases between them. The CDR3 has 13 residues. For the CDR3, the DNA is TGTGCCAGCAGGTGGAGGAACACCGGGGAGCTGTTTTTT. Amino acid sequence: CASRWRNTGELFF.

A few counts support this clone. The V call is TRBV24-1, the J call TRBJ1-2, with 9 bases fitting TRBD1. Germline V gene lookup returns CDR1 KGHDR and CDR2 SFDVKD. This CDR3 has 16 amino acids. Unmatched junction bases numbered 7, after V lost 5 bases and J lost 1 base. The CDR3 sequence is CATSAWGQGINYGYTF. The CDR3 DNA follows: TGTGCCACCAGTGCCTGGGGACAGGGTATTAACTATGGCTACACCTTC.

The chain employs TRBV28 and TRBJ2-2, with 7 bases identical to TRBD2. Germline V gene data show CDR1 as MDHEN and CDR2 as SYDVKM. The length of the CDR3 is 15 residues. V lost 2 bases to trimming and J lost 2 bases; unmatched junction nucleotides: 2. The CDR3 loop is CASSLRTSNTGELFF. CDR3 coding DNA: TGTGCCAGCAGTTTAAGGACTAGTAACACCGGGGAGCTGTTTTTT. Full variable domain (rest looked up from reference TRBV28 and TRBJ2-2): DVKVTQSSRYLVKRTGEKVFLECVQDMDHENMFWYRQDPGLGLRLIYFSYDVKMKEKGDIPEGYSVSREKKERFSLILESASTNQTSMYLCASSLRTSNTGELFFGEGSRLTVL.

This chain uses TRBV11-1 with TRBJ2-1, with TRBD2 identical over 13 bases. Trimming removed 5 bases from V and 6 bases from J; junction bases left unmatched: 4. Looked up from germline, CDR1 is SGHAT and CDR2 is FQDESV (reference sequence). This CDR3 has 15 residues. The CDR3 region is CASSTGLAGVNEQFF. The CDR3, as DNA: TGTGCCAGCAGCACCGGACTAGCGGGAGTCAATGAGCAGTTCTTC.

In its sample, this clone was seen a few times. V is TRBV6-5 and J is TRBJ1-1, with D tentatively TRBD1 (5 bases). The CDR3 extends over 14 amino acids. Germline V gene sequence: CDR1 MNHEY, CDR2 SVGAGI. Trimming cost V 0 bases and J 3 bases, with 8 bases left between them. For the CDR3, the DNA is TGTGCCAGCAGTTACTCCGGCAGGGACACTGAAGCTTTCTTT. Residues: CASSYSGRDTEAFF.

This chain links TRBV19 with TRBJ2-7, with 12 bases fitting TRBD1. V gave up 5 bases and J gave up 3 bases; unmatched junction bases: 11. Germline V gives CDR1 LNHDA, CDR2 SQIVND (reference sequence). The CDR3 spans 17 residues. CDR3 coding DNA: TGTGCCAGTAGTTCCCGACAGGGACAGGGGGCCCTCTACGAGCAGTACTTC. As protein: CASSSRQGQGALYEQYF.

The sample holds one count of this clone. This chain connects TRBV28 to TRBJ1-1; 9 bases match TRBD1. Germline CDR1 and CDR2: MDHEN and SYDVKM. The CDR3 is 16 amino acids. V lost 5 bases to trimming and J lost 4 bases; unmatched junction nucleotides: 11. The CDR3 DNA reads TGTGCCAGCAGTCGACCCGGGACAGGGATGGGCACTGAAGCTTTCTTT. Residues: CASSRPGTGMGTEAFF.

The count of this clone is one. V usage is TRBV6-5 and J usage is TRBJ2-5; 7 bases are a match to TRBD2. The V and J ends lost 6 bases and 5 bases, in that order; junction bases with no gene match: 12. The length of the CDR3 is 15 residues. Germline CDR1 reads MNHEY; CDR2 reads SVGAGI. In DNA, the CDR3 is TGTGCCAGCAGGGGGGAGGGCCCCGCGTGGGAGACCCAGTACTTC. Translated, it gives CASRGEGPAWETQYF.

The gene calls are TRBV7-9 and TRBJ1-3; a possible D gene is TRBD1 (5 bases). The CDR3 loop spans 14 amino acids. V was shortened by 5 bases and J by 9 bases, with 17 bases between the two germline ends. The V gene's germline CDR1 is SEHNR and CDR2 FQNEAQ (reference sequence). This CDR3 is CASSLTGPRGTIYF. The CDR3 region has the DNA TGTGCCAGCAGCCTAACAGGACCGCGGGGCACCATATATTTT.

This clone was observed once. V is TRBV7-9 and J is TRBJ1-5; unclear D gene. The CDR3 is made up of 16 amino acids. V dropped 1 base and J dropped 3 bases, with 13 bases sitting between them. CDR1 and CDR2 from the germline V gene are SEHNR and FQNEAQ (reference sequence). The CDR3 DNA sequence: TGTGCCAGCAGCTTAGAGTTTGGCACGCTCAATCAGCCCCAGCATTTT. This encodes CASSLEFGTLNQPQHF.

The chain combines TRBV28 with TRBJ2-7; 7 bases line up with TRBD2. CDR1 is MDHEN and CDR2 is SYDVKM in the germline V gene. The V and J ends lost 3 bases and 3 bases, in that order; junction bases with no gene match: 11. The CDR3 has 16 amino acids. The CDR3 coding sequence is TGTGCCAGCAGTTTGGGGCCCAGCGGGAATCTCTACGAGCAGTACTTC. Protein sequence: CASSLGPSGNLYEQYF.

The V and J genes are TRBV3-1 (or the pseudogene TRBV3-2) and TRBJ1-4; 9 bases map to TRBD1. J gave up 8 bases and V 4 bases, and 5 bases lay outside the gene matches. Germline V gene data show CDR1 as LGHDT and CDR2 as YNNKEL (reference sequence). The CDR3 length is 14 residues. CDR3 in DNA: TGTGCCAGCAGCCTTAGGACAGGGGTGGAAAAACTGTTTTTT. It codes for CASSLRTGVEKLFF.